This T cell receptor (beta chain) was sequenced in a study of PD-1 blockade in classical Hodgkin lymphoma. The wider study: Patients were administered nivolumab (3 mg/kg intravenously) every 2 weeks.

Each patient relapsed following autologous stem cell transplantation, and prior brentuximab vedotin exposure differed. This table comes from immunoSEQ multiplex PCR, and its TCRdb copy is limited to in-frame clones, with some not included. Of approximately 73,000 clones listed, approximately 94% are singletons. Notes on the study in general: Complete responders matched newly diagnosed patients in baseline diversity.

With respect to this clone: What it binds is unknown.

This sequence originates from a human donor with classical Hodgkin lymphoma. The sample consisted of peripheral blood mononuclear cells (PBMCs), taken at baseline.

The CDR3 sequence is CASSLDRLSGNTIYF. The CDR3 DNA sequence: TGTGCCAGCAGCTTAGACAGACTCTCTGGAAACACCATATATTTT. The chain links TRBV11-2 to TRBJ1-3; no firm D call. Deletions cut 0 bases from V and 0 bases from J, with 6 bases between. This CDR3 contains 15 residues. CDR1 and CDR2 (germline): SGHAT, FQNNGV.